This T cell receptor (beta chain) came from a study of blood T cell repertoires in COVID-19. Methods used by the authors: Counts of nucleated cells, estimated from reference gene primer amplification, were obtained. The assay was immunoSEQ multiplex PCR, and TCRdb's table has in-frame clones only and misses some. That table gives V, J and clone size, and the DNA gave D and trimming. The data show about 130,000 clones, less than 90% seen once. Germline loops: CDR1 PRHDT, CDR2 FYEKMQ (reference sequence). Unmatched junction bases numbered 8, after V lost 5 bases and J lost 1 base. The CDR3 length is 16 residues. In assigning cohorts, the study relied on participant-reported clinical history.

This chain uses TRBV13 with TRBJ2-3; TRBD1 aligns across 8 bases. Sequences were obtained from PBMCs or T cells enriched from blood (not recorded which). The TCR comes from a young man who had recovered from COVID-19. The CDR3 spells CASSVRTGSGTDTQYF. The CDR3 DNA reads TGTGCCAGCAGCGTACGGACAGGGAGTGGCACAGATACGCAGTATTTT.